These 2 T cell receptor beta chains originate from one sample sequenced in a study of blood T cell repertoires in COVID-19. Produced via immunoSEQ multiplex PCR; TCRdb's table is partial and in-frame only. The sample comprises 250,000 or so clones, 84% of which are singletons, and under 2.5% rests with the top ten. Sequenced: peripheral blood. The origin of the receptors is a man aged 40-49 years who had recovered from COVID-19.

This chain connects TRBV3-1 (or the pseudogene TRBV3-2) to TRBJ2-1, with 8 bases matching TRBD1. The CDR3 length is 15 residues. Looked up from germline, CDR1 is LGHDT and CDR2 is YNNKEL (reference sequence). V trimming: 4 bases; J trimming: 12 bases; junction bases outside the gene matches: 14. The CDR3 loop reads CASSPGTGFFMGQFF. In DNA, the CDR3 is TGTGCCAGCAGCCCAGGGACAGGCTTCTTTATGGGGCAGTTCTTC.

The chain combines TRBV7-9 with TRBJ2-2; possibly TRBD1 for D (5 bases). This CDR3 spans 15 amino acids. The V gene lost 0 bases and the J gene lost 6 bases, with 11 bases spanning the gap. The germline CDR1 and CDR2 sequences are SEHNR and FQNEAQ (reference sequence). In DNA, the CDR3 is TGTGCCAGCAGCTTAGCTGGATTGGGGCCCGGGGAGCTGTTTTTT. Translation gives CASSLAGLGPGELFF.